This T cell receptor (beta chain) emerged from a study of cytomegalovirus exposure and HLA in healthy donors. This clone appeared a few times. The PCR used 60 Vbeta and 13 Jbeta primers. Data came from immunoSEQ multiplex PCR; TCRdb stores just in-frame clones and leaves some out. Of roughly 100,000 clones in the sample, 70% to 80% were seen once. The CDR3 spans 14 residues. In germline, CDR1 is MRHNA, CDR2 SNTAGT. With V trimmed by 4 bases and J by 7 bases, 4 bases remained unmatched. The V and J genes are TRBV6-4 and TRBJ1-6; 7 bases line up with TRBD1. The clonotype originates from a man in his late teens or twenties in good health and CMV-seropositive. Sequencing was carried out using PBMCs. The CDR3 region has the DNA TGTGCCAGCAGTGTGTCGACAGGGAATTCACCCCTCCACTTT. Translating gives CASSVSTGNSPLHF.